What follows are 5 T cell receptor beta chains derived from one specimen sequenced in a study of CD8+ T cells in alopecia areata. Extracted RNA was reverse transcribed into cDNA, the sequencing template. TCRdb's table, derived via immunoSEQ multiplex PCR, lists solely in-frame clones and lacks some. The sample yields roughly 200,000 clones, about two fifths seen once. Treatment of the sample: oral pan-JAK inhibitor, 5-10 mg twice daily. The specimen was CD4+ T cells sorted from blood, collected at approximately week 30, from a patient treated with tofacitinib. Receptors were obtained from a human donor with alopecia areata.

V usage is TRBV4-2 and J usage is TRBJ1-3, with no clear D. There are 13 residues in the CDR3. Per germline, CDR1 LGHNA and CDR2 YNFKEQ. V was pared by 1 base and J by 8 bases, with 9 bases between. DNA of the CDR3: TGTGCCAGCAGCCAAGGGACGGTGGACACCATATATTTT. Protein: CASSQGTVDTIYF.

The CDR3 sequence is CASSQVSRPGYTF. DNA for the CDR3: TGTGCCAGCAGCCAAGTGTCCCGCCCTGGCTACACCTTC. The chain carries TRBV14 and TRBJ1-2; D call uncertain. This CDR3 has 13 amino acids. CDR1 is SGHDN and CDR2 is FVKESK in the germline V gene. The germline V and J ends were trimmed by 1 base and 7 bases, with 10 bases remaining between them.

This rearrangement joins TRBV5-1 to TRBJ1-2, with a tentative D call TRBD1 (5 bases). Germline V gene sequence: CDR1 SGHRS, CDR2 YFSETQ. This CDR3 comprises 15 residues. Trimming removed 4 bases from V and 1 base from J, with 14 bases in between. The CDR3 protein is CASSDEGTGNYGYTF. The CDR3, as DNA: TGCGCCAGCAGCGACGAAGGGACGGGTAACTATGGCTACACCTTC.

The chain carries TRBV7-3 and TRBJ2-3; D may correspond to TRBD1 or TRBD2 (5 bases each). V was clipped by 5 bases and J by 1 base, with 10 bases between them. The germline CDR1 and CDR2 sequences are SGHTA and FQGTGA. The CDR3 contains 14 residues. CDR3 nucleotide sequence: TGTGCCAGCAGCCTCAGAGGGGGCACAGATACGCAGTATTTT. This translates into CASSLRGGTDTQYF.

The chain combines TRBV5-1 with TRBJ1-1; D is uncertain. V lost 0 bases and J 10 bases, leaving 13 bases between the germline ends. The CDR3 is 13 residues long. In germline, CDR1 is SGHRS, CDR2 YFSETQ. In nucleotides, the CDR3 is TGCGCCAGCAGCTTGGTGGGGAGGAGTGGAGCTTTCTTT. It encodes CASSLVGRSGAFF.